The clone carrying this T cell receptor (beta chain) has just a few counts. Its antigen remains unidentified. This CDR3 is also generated by other DNA sequences in the sample. CDR3 length: 15 residues. CDR1 and CDR2 from the germline V gene are KGHSH and LQKENI. Trimming shortened V by 0 bases and J by 0 bases, and 9 bases separated the two germline ends. The sequenced template was cDNA made from the entire isolated RNA. This table comes from immunoSEQ multiplex PCR, and its TCRdb copy is limited to in-frame clones, with some not included. The table lists fewer than 900,000 clones, about a sixth of them singletons. These data belong to a study of beta chain features in type 1 diabetes. Study background: Across every sample, 107,917,701 sorted cells were examined in total. Study-level results: In the patient group, naive, central memory and Treg TCRB repertoires seemed more alike than in the healthy donor group.

This TCR was recovered from a woman between 18 and 29 years old in good health. This chain uses TRBV18 with TRBJ2-7, with D perhaps TRBD1 (5 bases). Sequencing was performed on naive CD4+ T cells from blood. CDR3 in DNA: TGTGCCAGCTCACCACCGGGGCAGAGCTCCTACGAGCAGTACTTC. Translated: CASSPPGQSSYEQYF.